The rows below give T cell receptor beta chains drawn from one sample of a study of blood T cell repertoires in COVID-19. Sequencing used immunoSEQ multiplex PCR; TCRdb keeps in-frame clones, though not all of them. The data contain about 300,000 clones, approximately 84% of them seen just once; the ten biggest clones take up roughly 4.5%. The sample was PBMCs or T cells enriched from blood (not recorded which). The origin of the receptors is a man under 40 who had recovered from COVID-19. Each CDR3 is given with its conserved first and last residue. Fields, in order: J gene, clone size, V gene, D gene, CDR3 protein, CDR3 DNA. D genes are given only for firm matches. Clone size, where shown, is once, few, many, or a class for clones that have expanded.

TRBJ1-6 | NA | TRBV2 | NA | CASRKTSGNSPLHF | TGTGCCAGCAGAAAGACTTCGGGGAATTCACCCCTCCACTTT
TRBJ1-1 | NA | TRBV28 | TRBD1 | CASSGSTTGGPEAFF | TGTGCCAGCAGCGGCTCTACAACAGGGGGCCCTGAAGCTTTCTTT
TRBJ1-4 | NA | TRBV14 | NA | CASSQVEGSAEKLFF | TGTGCCAGCAGCCAAGTAGAGGGATCGGCCGAAAAACTGTTTTTT
TRBJ1-2 | once | TRBV12-5 | TRBD1 | CASGEAGQGEGYTF | TGTGCTAGTGGCGAAGCCGGACAGGGGGAAGGCTACACCTTC
TRBJ2-7 | NA | TRBV7-8 | NA | CASSTLRAGYEQYF | TGTGCCAGCAGCACCCTCCGGGCGGGTTACGAGCAGTACTTC
TRBJ1-2 | NA | TRBV5-6 | TRBD1 | CASSFQRGRRGYTF | TGTGCCAGCAGCTTCCAAAGGGGGCGTCGTGGCTACACCTTC
TRBJ2-1 | NA | TRBV5-1 | NA | CASSLTQGYYEQFF | TGCGCCAGCAGCTTGACCCAGGGTTACTATGAGCAGTTCTTC
TRBJ1-1 | NA | TRBV4-1 | TRBD1 | CASHRTGTGGFEAFF | TGCGCCAGCCACCGAACCGGGACAGGAGGGTTTGAAGCTTTCTTT
TRBJ1-1 | NA | TRBV5-6 | NA | CASSRGSTEAFF | TGTGCCAGCAGCCGAGGGAGTACTGAAGCTTTCTTT
TRBJ1-1 | NA | TRBV19 | TRBD1 | CASSPDRAPLSTEAFF | TGTGCCAGTAGTCCCGACAGGGCCCCCCTGAGCACTGAAGCTTTCTTT